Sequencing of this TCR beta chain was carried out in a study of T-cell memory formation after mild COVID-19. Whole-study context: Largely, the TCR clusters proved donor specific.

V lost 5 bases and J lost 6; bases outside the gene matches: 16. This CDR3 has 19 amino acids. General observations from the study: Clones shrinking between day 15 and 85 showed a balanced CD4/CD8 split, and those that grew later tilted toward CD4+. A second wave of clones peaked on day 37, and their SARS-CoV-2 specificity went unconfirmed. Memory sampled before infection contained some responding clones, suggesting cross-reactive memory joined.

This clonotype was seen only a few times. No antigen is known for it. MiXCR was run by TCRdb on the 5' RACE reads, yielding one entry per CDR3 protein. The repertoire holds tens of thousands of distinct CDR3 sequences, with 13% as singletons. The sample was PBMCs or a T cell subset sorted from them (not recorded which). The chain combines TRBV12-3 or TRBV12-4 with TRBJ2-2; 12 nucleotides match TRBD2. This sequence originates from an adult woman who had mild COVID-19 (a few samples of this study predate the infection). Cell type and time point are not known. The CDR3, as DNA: TGTGCCAGCAGTACCACCGGACTAGCGGGGCTCGTGCGTGCCGGGGAGCTGTTTTTT. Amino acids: CASSTTGLAGLVRAGELFF.